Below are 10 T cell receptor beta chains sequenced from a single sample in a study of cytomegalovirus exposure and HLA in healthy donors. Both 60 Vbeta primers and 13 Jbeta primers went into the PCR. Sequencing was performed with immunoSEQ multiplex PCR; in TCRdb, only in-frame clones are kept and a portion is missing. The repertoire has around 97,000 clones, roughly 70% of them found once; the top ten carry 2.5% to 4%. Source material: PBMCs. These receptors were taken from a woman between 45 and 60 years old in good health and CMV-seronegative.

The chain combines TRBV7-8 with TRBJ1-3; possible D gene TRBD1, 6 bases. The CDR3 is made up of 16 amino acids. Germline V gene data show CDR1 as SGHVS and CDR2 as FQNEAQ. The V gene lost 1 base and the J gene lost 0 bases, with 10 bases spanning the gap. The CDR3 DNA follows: TGTGCCAGCAGCTTAGGGGTGGACAGCTCTGGAAACACCATATATTTT. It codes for CASSLGVDSSGNTIYF.

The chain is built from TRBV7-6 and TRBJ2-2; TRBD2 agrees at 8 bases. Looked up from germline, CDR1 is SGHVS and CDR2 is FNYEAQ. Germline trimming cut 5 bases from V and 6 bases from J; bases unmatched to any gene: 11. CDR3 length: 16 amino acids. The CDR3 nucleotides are TGTGCCAGCAGCGTGTCGGGAGGGGGAAACGCCGGGGAGCTGTTTTTT. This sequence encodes CASSVSGGGNAGELFF. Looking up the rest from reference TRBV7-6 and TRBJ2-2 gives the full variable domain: GAGVSQSPRYKVTKRGQDVALRCDPISGHVSLYWYRQALGQGPEFLTYFNYEAQQDKSGLPNDRFSAERPEGSISTLTIQRTEQRDSAMYRCASSVSGGGNAGELFFGEGSRLTVL.

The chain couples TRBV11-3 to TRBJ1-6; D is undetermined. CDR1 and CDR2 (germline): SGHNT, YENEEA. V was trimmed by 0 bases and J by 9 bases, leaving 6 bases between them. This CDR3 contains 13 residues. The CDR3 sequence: CASSLDDISPLHF. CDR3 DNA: TGTGCCAGCAGCTTAGACGACATTTCACCCCTCCACTTT.

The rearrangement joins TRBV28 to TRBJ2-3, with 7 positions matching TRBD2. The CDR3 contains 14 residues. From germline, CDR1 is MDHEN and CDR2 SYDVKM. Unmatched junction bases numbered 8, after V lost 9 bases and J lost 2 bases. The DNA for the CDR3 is TGTGCCAGTGAACCTAGCGGATACACAGATACGCAGTATTTT. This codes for CASEPSGYTDTQYF.

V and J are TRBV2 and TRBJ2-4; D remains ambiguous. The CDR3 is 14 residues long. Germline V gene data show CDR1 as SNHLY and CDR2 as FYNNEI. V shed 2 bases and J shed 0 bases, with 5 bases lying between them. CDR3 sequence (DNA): TGTGCCAGCAGTGAATCAGGAGCCAAAAACATTCAGTACTTC. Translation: CASSESGAKNIQYF.

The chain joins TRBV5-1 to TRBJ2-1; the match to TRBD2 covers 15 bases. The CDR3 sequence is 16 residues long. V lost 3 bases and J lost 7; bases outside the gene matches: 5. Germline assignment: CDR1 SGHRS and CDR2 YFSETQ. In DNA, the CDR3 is TGCGCCAGCAGCTCAACCGGGACTAGCGGGAGGAATGAGCAGTTCTTC. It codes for CASSSTGTSGRNEQFF. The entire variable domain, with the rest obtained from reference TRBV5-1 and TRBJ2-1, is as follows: KAGVTQTPRYLIKTRGQQVTLSCSPISGHRSVSWYQQTPGQGLQFLFEYFSETQRNKGNFPGRFSGRQFSNSRSEMNVSTLELGDSALYLCASSSTGTSGRNEQFFGPGTRLTVL.

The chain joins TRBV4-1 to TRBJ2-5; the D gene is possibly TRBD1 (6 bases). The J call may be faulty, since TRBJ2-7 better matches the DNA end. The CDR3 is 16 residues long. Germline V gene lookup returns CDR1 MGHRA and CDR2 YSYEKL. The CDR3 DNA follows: TGCGCCAGCAGCCAGAGACAGGCCCCGTACTTCTACGAGCAGTACTTC. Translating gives CASSQRQAPYFYEQYF.

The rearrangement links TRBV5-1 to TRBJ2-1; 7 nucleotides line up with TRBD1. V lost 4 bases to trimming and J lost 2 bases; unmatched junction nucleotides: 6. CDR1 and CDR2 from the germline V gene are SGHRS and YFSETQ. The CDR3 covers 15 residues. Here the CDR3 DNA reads TGCGCCAGCAGCCCGGGGACAGCTACCTACAATGAGCAGTTCTTC. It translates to CASSPGTATYNEQFF.

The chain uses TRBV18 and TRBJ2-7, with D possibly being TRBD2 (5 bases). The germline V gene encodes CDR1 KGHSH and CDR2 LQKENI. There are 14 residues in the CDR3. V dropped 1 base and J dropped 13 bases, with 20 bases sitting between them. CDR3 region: CASSPQVSGVGSYF. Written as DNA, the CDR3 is TGTGCCAGCTCACCACAGGTCAGCGGTGTAGGGAGCTACTTC.

CDR3 residues: CASSLRRGGNSPLHF. The DNA of the CDR3 is TGTGCCAGCAGCTTGAGGCGGGGGGGGAATTCACCCCTCCACTTT. The chain combines TRBV5-4 with TRBJ1-6, with a weak D call TRBD1 (5 bases). Germline lookup yields CDR1 SGHNT and CDR2 YYREEE (reference sequence). The CDR3 consists of 15 residues. Trimming took 1 base from V and 7 from J, leaving 12 bases between them.